The clone carrying this T cell receptor (beta chain) was observed a few times. Its cognate antigen is unknown. This CDR3 is built from 13 residues. V was trimmed by 2 bases and J by 4 bases, leaving 9 bases between them. CDR1 and CDR2 (germline): GTSNPN, SVGIG (reference sequence). The data are from a study of OX40 agonist ivuxolimab in advanced cancers. The protocol was immunoSEQ multiplex PCR, while the TCRdb copy is restricted to in-frame clones and leaves out a portion. The data hold 96,000 or so clones, with less than 85% observed a single time. Study observations and caveats: Relative to CD4+, CD8+ T cells held more expanded clones on average.

The clonotype comes from an adult with an advanced solid tumor such as melanoma, head and neck, liver or kidney cancer. Sequences were derived from CD4+ or CD8+ T cells sorted from blood, sampled in a trial of the OX40 agonist ivuxolimab. V usage is TRBV30 and J usage is TRBJ1-5; D perhaps matches TRBD1 (5 bases). In nucleotides, the CDR3 is TGTGCCTGGAGTCAGGGCTGGAATCAGCCCCAGCATTTT. Translated: CAWSQGWNQPQHF.